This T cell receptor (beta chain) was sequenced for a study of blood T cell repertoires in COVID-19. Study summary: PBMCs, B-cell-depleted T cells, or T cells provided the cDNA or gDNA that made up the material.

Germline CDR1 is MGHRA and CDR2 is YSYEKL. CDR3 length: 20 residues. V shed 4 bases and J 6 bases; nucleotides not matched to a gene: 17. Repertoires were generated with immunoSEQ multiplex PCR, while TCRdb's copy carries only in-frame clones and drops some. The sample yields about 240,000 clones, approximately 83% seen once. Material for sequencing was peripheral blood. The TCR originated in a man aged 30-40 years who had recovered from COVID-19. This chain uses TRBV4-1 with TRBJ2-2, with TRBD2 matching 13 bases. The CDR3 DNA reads TGCGCCAGCAGCCCCCCCGCTGGACTAGCGGGGGTTAAGGAGGCCGGGGAGCTGTTTTTT. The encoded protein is CASSPPAGLAGVKEAGELFF.